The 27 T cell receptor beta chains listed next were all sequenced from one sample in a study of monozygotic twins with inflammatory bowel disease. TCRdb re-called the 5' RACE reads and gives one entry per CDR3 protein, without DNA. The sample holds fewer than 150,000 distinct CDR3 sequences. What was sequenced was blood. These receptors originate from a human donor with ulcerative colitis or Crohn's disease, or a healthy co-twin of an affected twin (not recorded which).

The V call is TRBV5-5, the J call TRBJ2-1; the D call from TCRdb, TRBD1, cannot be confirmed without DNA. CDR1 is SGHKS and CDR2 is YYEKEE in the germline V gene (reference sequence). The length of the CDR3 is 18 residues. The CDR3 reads CASSSRTGGGGTYNEQFF.

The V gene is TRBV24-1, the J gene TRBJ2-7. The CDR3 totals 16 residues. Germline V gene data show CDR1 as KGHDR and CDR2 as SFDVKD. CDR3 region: CATSEKTQESSYEQYF.

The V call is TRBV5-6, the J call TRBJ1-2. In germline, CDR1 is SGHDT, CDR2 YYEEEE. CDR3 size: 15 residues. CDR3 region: CASSLAGAANYGYTF.

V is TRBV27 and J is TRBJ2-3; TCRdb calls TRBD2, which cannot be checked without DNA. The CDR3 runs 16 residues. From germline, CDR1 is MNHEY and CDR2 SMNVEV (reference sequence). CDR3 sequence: CASRTVGLALGDTQYF.

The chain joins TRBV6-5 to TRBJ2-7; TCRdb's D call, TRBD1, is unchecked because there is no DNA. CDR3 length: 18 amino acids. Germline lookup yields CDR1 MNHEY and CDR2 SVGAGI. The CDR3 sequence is CASSRRAGTMKGSYEQYF.

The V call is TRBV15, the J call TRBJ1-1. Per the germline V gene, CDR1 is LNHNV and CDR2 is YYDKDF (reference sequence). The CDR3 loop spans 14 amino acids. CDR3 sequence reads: CATSRDLAAHEAFF.

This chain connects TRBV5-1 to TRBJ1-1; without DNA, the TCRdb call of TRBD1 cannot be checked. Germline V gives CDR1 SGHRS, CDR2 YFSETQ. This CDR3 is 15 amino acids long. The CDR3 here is CASSLDQGQGKEAFF. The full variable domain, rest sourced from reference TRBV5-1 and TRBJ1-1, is KAGVTQTPRYLIKTRGQQVTLSCSPISGHRSVSWYQQTPGQGLQFLFEYFSETQRNKGNFPGRFSGRQFSNSRSEMNVSTLELGDSALYLCASSLDQGQGKEAFFGQGTRLTVV.

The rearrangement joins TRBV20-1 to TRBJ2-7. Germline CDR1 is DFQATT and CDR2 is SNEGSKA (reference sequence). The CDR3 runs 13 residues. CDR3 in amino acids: CSATGQGPYEQYF.

The chain's CDR3 is CASSQTSGGTTDTQYF. The chain has TRBV19 and TRBJ2-3; TCRdb's D call, TRBD2, is unchecked because there is no DNA. Germline V gene sequence: CDR1 LNHDA, CDR2 SQIVND (reference sequence). The CDR3 consists of 16 residues.

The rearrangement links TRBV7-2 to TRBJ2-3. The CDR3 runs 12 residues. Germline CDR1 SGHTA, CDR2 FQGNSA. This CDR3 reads CASSRDTDTQYF.

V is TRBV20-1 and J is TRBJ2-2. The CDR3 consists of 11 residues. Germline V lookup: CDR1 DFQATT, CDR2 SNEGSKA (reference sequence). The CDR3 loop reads CFASGAGELFF.

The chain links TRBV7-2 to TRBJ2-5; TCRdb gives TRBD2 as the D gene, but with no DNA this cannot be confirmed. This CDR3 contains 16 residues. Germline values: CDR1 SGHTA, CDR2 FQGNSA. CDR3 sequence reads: CASSLVSSGGKETQYF.

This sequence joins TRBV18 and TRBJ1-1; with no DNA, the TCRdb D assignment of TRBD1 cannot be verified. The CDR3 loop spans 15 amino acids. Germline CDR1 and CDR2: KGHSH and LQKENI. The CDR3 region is CASSPPAGRNTEAFF.

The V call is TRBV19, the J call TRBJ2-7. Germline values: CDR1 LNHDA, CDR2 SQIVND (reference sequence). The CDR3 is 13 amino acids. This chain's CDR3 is CASRDEVAYEQYF. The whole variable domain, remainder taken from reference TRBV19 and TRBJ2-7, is DGGITQSPKYLFRKEGQNVTLSCEQNLNHDAMYWYRQDPGQGLRLIYYSQIVNDFQKGDIAEGYSVSREKKESFPLTVTSAQKNPTAFYLCASRDEVAYEQYFGPGTRLTVT.

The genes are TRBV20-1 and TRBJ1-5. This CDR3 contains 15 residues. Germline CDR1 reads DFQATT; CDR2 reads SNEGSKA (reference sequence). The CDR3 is CSAREGGGVDQPQHF.

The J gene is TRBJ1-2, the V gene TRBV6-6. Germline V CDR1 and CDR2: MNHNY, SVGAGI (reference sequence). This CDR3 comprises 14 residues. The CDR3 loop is CASSPEGKDYGYTF.

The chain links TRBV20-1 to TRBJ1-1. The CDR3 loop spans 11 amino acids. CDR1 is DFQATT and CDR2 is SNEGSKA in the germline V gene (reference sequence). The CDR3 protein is CSAKGNTEAFF.

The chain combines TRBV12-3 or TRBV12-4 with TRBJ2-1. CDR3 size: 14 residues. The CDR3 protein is CASSLTWAVNEQFF.

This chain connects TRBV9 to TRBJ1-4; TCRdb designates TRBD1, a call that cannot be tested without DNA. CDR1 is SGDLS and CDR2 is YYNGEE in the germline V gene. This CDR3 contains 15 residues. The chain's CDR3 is CASSAGGSGNEKLFF.

The CDR3 sequence: CASSIGGRFGYEQYF. The chain carries TRBV19 and TRBJ2-7. Per the germline V gene, CDR1 is LNHDA and CDR2 is SQIVND (reference sequence). This CDR3 comprises 15 residues.

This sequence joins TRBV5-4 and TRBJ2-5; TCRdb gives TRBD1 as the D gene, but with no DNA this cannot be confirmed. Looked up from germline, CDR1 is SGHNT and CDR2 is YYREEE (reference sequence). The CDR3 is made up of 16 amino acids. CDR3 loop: CASSRRQGLLKETQYF.

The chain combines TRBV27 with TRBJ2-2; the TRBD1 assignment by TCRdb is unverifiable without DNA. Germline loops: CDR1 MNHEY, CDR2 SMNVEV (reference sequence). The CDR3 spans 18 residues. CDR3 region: CASSLSRTATTNTGELFF.

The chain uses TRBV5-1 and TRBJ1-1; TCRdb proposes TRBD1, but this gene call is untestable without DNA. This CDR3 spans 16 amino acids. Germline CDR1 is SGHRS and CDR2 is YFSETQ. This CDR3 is CASSASRGARPTEAFF.

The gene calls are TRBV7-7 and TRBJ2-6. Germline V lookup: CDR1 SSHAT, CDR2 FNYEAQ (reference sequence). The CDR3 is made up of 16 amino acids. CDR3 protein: CASSLDVGSGANVLTF. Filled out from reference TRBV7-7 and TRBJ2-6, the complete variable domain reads GAGVSQSPRYKVTKRGQDVTLRCDPISSHATLYWYQQALGQGPEFLTYFNYEAQPDKSGLPSDRFSAERPEGSISTLTIQRTEQRDSAMYRCASSLDVGSGANVLTFGAGSRLTVL.

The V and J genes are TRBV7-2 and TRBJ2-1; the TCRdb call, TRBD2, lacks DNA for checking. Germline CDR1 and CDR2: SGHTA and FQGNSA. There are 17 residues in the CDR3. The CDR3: CASSLSRSSGGAHEQFF.

The CDR3: CASSPHGQGSEAFF. The rearrangement links TRBV18 to TRBJ1-1; TCRdb indicates TRBD1, and absent DNA this call remains unverified. From germline, CDR1 is KGHSH and CDR2 LQKENI. The CDR3 spans 14 residues. Combining the CDR3 with reference TRBV18 and TRBJ1-1 gives the whole variable domain NAGVMQNPRHLVRRRGQEARLRCSPMKGHSHVYWYRQLPEEGLKFMVYLQKENIIDESGMPKERFSAEFPKEGPSILRIQQVVRGDSAAYFCASSPHGQGSEAFFGQGTRLTVV.

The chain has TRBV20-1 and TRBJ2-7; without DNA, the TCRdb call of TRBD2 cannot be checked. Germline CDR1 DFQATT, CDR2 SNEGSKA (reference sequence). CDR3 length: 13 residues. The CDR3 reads CSAPGSGGYEQYF.